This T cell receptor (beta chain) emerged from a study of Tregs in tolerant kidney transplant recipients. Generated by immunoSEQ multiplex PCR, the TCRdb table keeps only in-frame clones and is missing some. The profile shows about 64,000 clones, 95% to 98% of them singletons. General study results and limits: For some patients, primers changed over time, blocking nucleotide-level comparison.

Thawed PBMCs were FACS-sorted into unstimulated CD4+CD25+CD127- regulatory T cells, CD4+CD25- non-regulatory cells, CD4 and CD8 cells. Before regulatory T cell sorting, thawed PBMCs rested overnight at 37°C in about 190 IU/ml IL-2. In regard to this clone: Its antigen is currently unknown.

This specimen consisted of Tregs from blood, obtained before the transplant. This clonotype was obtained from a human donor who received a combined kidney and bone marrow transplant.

CDR3 bases: TGTGCCAGCATCGGGACAGAATATTCCTACAATGAGCAGTTCTTC. Residues: CASIGTEYSYNEQFF. The J gene is TRBJ2-1, the V gene TRBV6-1; TRBD1 aligns across 7 bases. V gave up 7 bases and J gave up 1 base; unmatched junction bases: 7. The CDR3 is 15 residues long. CDR1 and CDR2 from the germline V gene are MNHNS and SASEGT.